The 10 T cell receptor beta chains listed next were all sequenced from one sample in a study of control samples from healthy donors and cancer patients. The assay was immunoSEQ multiplex PCR, and TCRdb's table has in-frame clones only and misses some. The sample contains approximately 110,000 clones, more than 85% of which appear only once. The sequenced sample was blood. These receptors originate from a woman in her 50s in good health.

This clone was recorded once. The chain combines TRBV28 with TRBJ2-2; the D gene is possibly TRBD1 (6 bases). CDR1 and CDR2 (germline): MDHEN, SYDVKM. The CDR3 has 13 residues. V lost 6 bases to trimming and J lost 6 bases, with 11 bases between them. CDR3 sequence (DNA): TGTGCCAGCAGCCGACAGGAACCCGGGGAGCTGTTTTTT. Translating it yields CASSRQEPGELFF.

The count of this clone is one. The chain uses TRBV19 and TRBJ1-2, with D tentatively TRBD1 (5 bases). This CDR3 comprises 14 residues. V shed 6 bases and J shed 8 bases, with 19 bases lying between them. CDR1 and CDR2 (germline): LNHDA, SQIVND (reference sequence). The CDR3 loop is CASSPRGVKRGYTF. CDR3 in DNA: TGTGCCAGTAGCCCCCGAGGGGTTAAGAGGGGCTACACCTTC.

The chain uses TRBV7-2 and TRBJ1-1, with D maybe TRBD1 (5 bases). Germline V gene data show CDR1 as SGHTA and CDR2 as FQGNSA. The CDR3 runs to 12 residues. Trimming took off 5 bases at V and 10 bases at J, with 14 bases between the two ends. In nucleotides, the CDR3 is TGTGCCAGCAGCACCCTCGGGGCGGGAGCTTTCTTT. It specifies CASSTLGAGAFF.

This clone has only one observation. The chain joins TRBV6-6 to TRBJ2-7; D gene uncertain. Germline V CDR1 and CDR2: MNHNY, SVGAGI (reference sequence). The ends were cut back, 0 bases at V and 5 bases at J, with 11 bases in the middle. CDR3 length: 14 residues. In DNA form, the CDR3 reads TGTGCCAGCAGTTACTCGTTAGGGCTCGACGAGCAGTACGTC. Translation: CASSYSLGLDEQYV.

This chain links TRBV29-1 with TRBJ2-5; possibly TRBD1 or TRBD2 for D (6 bases each). The CDR3 extends over 14 amino acids. Germline CDR1 SQVTM, CDR2 ANQGSEA. Trimming shortened V by 4 bases and J by 5 bases, and 17 bases separated the two germline ends. As DNA, the CDR3 is TGCAGCGTTGTGGGGGTCGGGGGCGGCGAGACCCAGTACTTC. Its protein product is CSVVGVGGGETQYF.

This clone occurred a few times. The chain joins TRBV4-1 to TRBJ2-5; 12 nucleotides match TRBD2. CDR1 and CDR2 from the germline V gene are MGHRA and YSYEKL. After removal of 6 bases from V and 5 bases from J, the junction contained 7 bases not matched to a gene. The CDR3 runs to 15 residues. Here the CDR3 reads CASRGTGTSGETQYF. The CDR3 DNA sequence: TGCGCCAGCAGGGGGACCGGGACTAGCGGGGAGACCCAGTACTTC.

The V and J genes are TRBV6-5 and TRBJ1-1, with D uncertain. V was pared by 3 bases and J by 5 bases, with 13 bases between. This CDR3 region has 14 residues. Germline CDR1 reads MNHEY; CDR2 reads SVGAGI. CDR3 sequence: CASSYSRVETEAFF. The DNA of the CDR3 is TGTGCCAGCAGTTATTCCCGAGTTGAAACTGAAGCTTTCTTT.

This clone appeared a single time. The V gene is TRBV14, the J gene TRBJ1-1; D uncertain. CDR3 length: 14 amino acids. Germline values: CDR1 SGHDN, CDR2 FVKESK. Deletions cut 4 bases from V and 6 bases from J, with 15 bases between. CDR3 sequence (DNA): TGTGCCAGCAGCCGGGCCCTGAATGGCCCTGAAGCTTTCTTT. Its protein is CASSRALNGPEAFF.

The chain is built from TRBV27 and TRBJ1-5; 7 nucleotides match TRBD1. Trimming removed 7 bases from V and 4 bases from J; junction bases left unmatched: 7. The CDR3 consists of 14 residues. Germline values: CDR1 MNHEY, CDR2 SMNVEV (reference sequence). The DNA of the CDR3 is TGTGCCAGCACGCTGGGACAGTGGAATCAGCCCCAGCATTTT. This sequence encodes CASTLGQWNQPQHF.

The chain is built from TRBV9 and TRBJ2-3; 7 bases fit TRBD1. The CDR3 has 14 residues. V gave up 4 bases and J gave up 4 bases; unmatched junction bases: 6. Germline V gives CDR1 SGDLS, CDR2 YYNGEE. The CDR3 reads CASSTTGSPDTQYF. DNA for the CDR3: TGTGCCAGCAGCACGACAGGGTCTCCAGATACGCAGTATTTT.